This T cell receptor beta chain was recorded in a study of breast tumors, draining lymph nodes, adjacent tissues. Samples came from axillary lymph nodes draining the breast cancer. Worth noting for this clonotype: The target antigen is unknown. A clone one base away is much larger, so this may be a read error.

TCRdb passed the multiplex PCR reads through MiXCR, listing each CDR3 protein once. The data contain approximately 300,000 distinct CDR3 sequences, under 35% of them singletons. Regarding the study as a whole: Luminal-like breast cancer showed significantly higher tumor–nontumor repertoire similarity than basal-like. That most tumor T cells come from lymph nodes remained unproven. Tumor TCR diversity was below lymph nodes but above nontumor tissue.

V dropped 4 bases and J dropped 2 bases, with 16 bases sitting between them. The CDR3 has 16 amino acids. Germline lookup yields CDR1 SGHDT and CDR2 YYEEEE. The chain joins TRBV5-6 to TRBJ1-5; D is unclear. This clonotype was obtained from a female donor with breast cancer. Some clones in this sample may be carry-over from other donors' samples. What was sequenced was axillary lymph node tissue. CDR3 nucleotide sequence: TGTGCCAGCAGCACCTGGGCAGGCCAGGGCAATCAGCCCCAGCATTTT. Translating gives CASSTWAGQGNQPQHF.